This T cell receptor (beta chain) was identified in a study of cytomegalovirus exposure and HLA in healthy donors (dated by TCRdb to about 2017). As for the study more broadly: An earlier analysis of 587 of the donors reported 250 to 300 Gb of sequence data and about 100 million unique TCR beta sequences from roughly 200 million T cells. Roughly 300 gigabases of sequencing data and tens of millions of unique TCR sequences were included in an early release covering about 700 HLA-typed donors. Of the 350 to 450 genotyped donors, 81% fell in the genetic ancestry cluster associated with self-reported Caucasian donors. The aim of the study was to test whether cataloging public T cell receptors could identify signatures of past pathogen exposure. The study used immunosequencing to profile the T cell repertoires of approximately 690 subjects and linked those repertoires to cytomegalovirus serostatus. Along with the 666-subject first cohort, a separate validation cohort of over a hundred different subjects was used. High-throughput TCR immunosequencing, statistical association of individual TCRs with disease status, and machine learning were combined to predict cytomegalovirus infection status. In a later analysis, previously published TCR beta repertoires from more than 500 donors were re-analyzed and high-resolution HLA genotyping was added so that TCR occurrence patterns could be studied. The later analysis used no new phenotypic data to find candidate immune exposures, relying instead on TCR beta sequences and their occurrence across donors. In an earlier analysis of 550 to 700 of the donors, high-throughput TCR beta sequencing was used to judge whether each TCR beta V gene segment behaved as functional or pseudogenic. Donor age, sex, ethnicity and CMV serostatus were collected together with the repertoire data. A later genetic analysis used genome-wide SNP genotypes for about 60% of the 666 donors, treating that subset as a discovery cohort. Every discovery cohort repertoire had been produced on one sequencing platform. Class I and class II HLA loci were covered by the typing at four-digit resolution. Typing coverage varied by locus: about 629-630 donors for A, B, C, DRB1 and DQB1; roughly 510 for DQA1; about 590 for DPA1; 400 to 480 for DPB1. Several DR-DQ haplotypes were treated as single units for association and clustering because of strong linkage in the cohort. On average, roughly 240,000 unique TCR beta nucleotide sequences were sequenced per donor among 398 genotyped donors of the cohort, with 15% to 20% of those sequences being non-productive.

The investigation overall reported the following: In a later genetic analysis, fewer N-insertions in productive TCRs were reported among donors in an Asian-associated ancestry cluster than the 666-donor mean. Only TCR beta chains were sequenced in this cohort, and the absence of alpha or paired-chain data limited detectable features. Compared with equally common non-associated chains, HLA-associated TCR beta chains in a later analysis were more clonally expanded and had lower generation probabilities. When HLA alleles, especially DR and DQ, strongly co-occurred, attributing TCR associations to individual alleles was difficult. It was suggested by the authors that the approach could potentially be generalized to other disease states and immunological phenotypes. A cluster of highly shared sequence variants was judged likely to be a technical artifact of the sequencing pipeline. In an earlier analysis of some 500 of the donors, most TCR beta V segments appeared in productive rearrangements about 87% or about 30% of the time, broadly matching IMGT annotations. Sequencing depth was assumed to be roughly uniform across donors in the presence/absence analyses, though that assumption may not hold. Because HLA typing was unavailable for some donors at each locus, only the typed subset was used in association tests. For the cohort, immune exposure information was limited to CMV serostatus. In a later analysis, several top co-occurrence clusters were reported to appear linked to parvovirus B19, influenza, CMV and Epstein-Barr virus. The study gave a list of some 150 TCR beta chains associated with cytomegalovirus. In a later analysis, about 17,000 TCR beta sequences were associated with specific HLA alleles at a false discovery rate of 0.05. V-gene and J-gene trimming of TCR beta chains was associated with a missense DCLRE1C variant in a later genetic analysis, and the association was replicated in an independent cohort. The classifier was reported to diagnose cytomegalovirus status with high specificity and sensitivity in both the original cohort and the validation cohort. According to a later analysis, most CMV-associated TCR beta chains appeared to be HLA-restricted, and the HLA associations seemed to be driven largely by CMV exposure. In a later analysis, TCR association rates were found to vary across HLA loci, with the most associated TCRs seen for DRB1 alleles and the fewest for HLA-C alleles. Across donors, most TCR sequences were observed very rarely, whereas some public TCRs were present in many individuals. A further reported finding was that TCR beta sequences accurately predicted the HLA-A and HLA-B alleles for most subjects in the first cohort. Because counts were too low, about 15 rarely observed V segments, including chromosome 9 orphons, were left out of the earlier analysis of 500 to 650 of the donors. A few of the identified cytomegalovirus-associated TCR beta chains were confirmed in vitro to be specific for cytomegalovirus antigens. Correlated functional status among segregating V segments might be attributable to linkage disequilibrium, but an unknown experimental factor could not be ruled out.

The library was obtained by the immunoSEQ multiplex PCR assay. For the multiplex PCR, a mixture combining 60 forward primers for TCR Vbeta segments and 13 reverse primers for TCR Jbeta segments was used. A multiplex PCR assay on genomic DNA amplified the CDR3 region of rearranged TCR beta genes. The amplified TCR beta libraries were sequenced on the Illumina HiSeq System as 87-base-pair reads. In the source study's methods: Across the 700 or so repertoires, a later analysis counted 80 million or so unique TCR beta chains, around 11 million of which were shared by at least two donors. Raw reads were error-corrected and collapsed into unique sequences by a nearest-neighbor algorithm in which closely related sequences were merged to remove PCR and sequencing errors. CDR3 sequences were aligned to IMGT reference sequences to assign V, D and J gene segments. For a sequence to be retained, at least a six-nucleotide match to both a V gene segment and a J gene segment was required. A rearrangement was called productive if the CDR3 had no stop codons and remained in frame with V and J, and every other rearrangement was called non-productive. CDR3 was defined by IMGT convention, running from the second conserved V-encoded cysteine to the conserved J-encoded phenylalanine. The earlier analysis of a few hundred of the donors excluded any sequence lacking an unambiguous match to a single V gene segment. An earlier analysis of under 750 of the donors called V segments functional above 56.7% productive rearrangements and segregating when the between-donor standard deviation exceeded 5%. To diagnose cytomegalovirus status from the catalog of TCR beta chain sequences, a statistical classification framework was built. V and J gene assignment, in a later analysis, came from comparing TCR nucleotide sequences with IMGT/GENE-DB human TR gene sequences. The TCRdist pipeline was used in a later analysis to assign CDR3 sequences and most-parsimonious VDJ recombination scenarios. In a later analysis, every TCR beta chain was defined by the combination of its CDR3 amino acid sequence and its V-gene family, and reads without a unique V-gene family were dropped. A later analysis removed several hundred highly shared, low-generation-probability nucleotide sequences to deal with suspected cross-contamination and a sequencing artifact. In a later analysis, a clonal expansion index was calculated for each public chain from normalized within-repertoire ranks of inferred template counts. In a later analysis, generation probabilities were computed using a VDJ recombination model fitted to out-of-frame rearrangements, and the results were checked against IGoR. A later analysis scored TCR-TCR, TCR-HLA and TCR-CMV co-occurrence with hypergeometric tests, applying a repertoire-size bias correction to TCR pairs. In a later analysis, false discovery rates were estimated by permuting HLA or CMV assignments 20 times. In a later analysis, co-occurring TCRs were grouped using DBSCAN, and TCRdist sequence similarity was added for clustering within HLA-allele-positive subsets. Repertoires with fewer than 30,000 or more than 120,000 public chains were left out of co-occurrence clustering, as were about five repertoires with anomalous nucleotide sharing. TCRdb obtained this table from immuneACCESS and retained in-frame rearrangements with V and J assigned. These tables miss some clones; where compared with another copy, unresolved V genes account for less than half of the shortfall, and the remainder is unexplained. Clone size and the V and J calls come from that table; the DNA yielded D and trimming. A total of around 40,000 clones appear in this sample, around 62% of them only once. In total, the top ten clones hold approximately 9.3% of the sample.

Remarks on this clone: Its specific antigen is unknown. No quality values exist for individual bases; no much larger clone is one base distant.

The cohort comprised under 700 healthy bone marrow donors. All cohort members were sampled while nominally healthy, although unrecorded immune exposures were likely present. CMV serostatus was positive for 250 to 300 and negative for about 55% of the roughly 670 cohort members, and was not recorded for this donor. A peripheral blood sample was collected from each donor, and TCR beta sequencing was performed on peripheral blood mononuclear cells. The Qiagen DNeasy Blood Extraction Kit was used to extract genomic DNA from the blood cell samples. The receptor's source is a human donor in good health. Source material: PBMCs.

CDR3 protein: CASSLLGSYEQYF. The DNA sequence is given as TGTGCCAGCAGCTTACTAGGGAGCTACGAGCAGTACTTC. The sequence links TRBV7-9 to TRBJ2-7; TRBD2 is possibly the D segment (5 matching bases). From its cysteine to its phenylalanine, the CDR3 spans 13 amino acids. Only the CDR3 part of the read is kept: 39 bases, read in frame from the first base. The junction carries 8 bases between V and J, which are trimmed by 2 bases and 3 bases respectively. The germline V gene (reference sequence) gives CDR1 as SEHNR and CDR2 as FQNEAQ.